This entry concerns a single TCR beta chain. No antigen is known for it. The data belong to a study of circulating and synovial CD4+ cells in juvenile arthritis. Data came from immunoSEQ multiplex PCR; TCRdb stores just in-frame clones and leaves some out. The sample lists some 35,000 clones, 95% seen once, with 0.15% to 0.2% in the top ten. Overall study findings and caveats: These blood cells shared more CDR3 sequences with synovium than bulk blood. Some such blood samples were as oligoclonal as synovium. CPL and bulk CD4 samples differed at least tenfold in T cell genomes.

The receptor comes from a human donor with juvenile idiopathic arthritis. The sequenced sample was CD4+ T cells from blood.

Here the CDR3 reads CASSEGLTGFQPQHF. CDR3 sequence (DNA): TGTGCCAGCAGTGAGGGGTTGACAGGTTTTCAGCCCCAGCATTTT. V is TRBV6-1 and J is TRBJ1-5, with D possibly matching TRBD1 (6 bases). V was trimmed by 3 bases and J by 6 bases, leaving 15 bases between them. CDR3 size: 15 residues. Germline CDR1 MNHNS, CDR2 SASEGT.